This is a list of T cell receptor beta chains from one sample in a study of tumour-infiltrating T cells in Burkitt lymphoma. The data were produced by immunoSEQ multiplex PCR, yet TCRdb's version contains in-frame clones alone and is incomplete. The sample shows about 500 clones, about 17% of them seen only once. Source material: tumor tissue. The source of these receptors is a human donor with Burkitt lymphoma. The conserved cysteine and the conserved F or W are not part of the CDR3 here.

J: TRBJ1-2; V: TRBV2; CDR3: ARPDDRAFYGYT
J: TRBJ2-1; V: TRBV9; CDR3: ASSSRTSGVRNEQF
J: TRBJ1-2; V: TRBV11-2; CDR3: ASSLAGGYGYT
J: TRBJ2-3; V: TRBV28; CDR3: ASSLSGGAGTDTQY
J: TRBJ2-7; V: TRBV5-4; CDR3: ASSPGTSGRYEQY
J: TRBJ1-5; V: TRBV15; CDR3: ATSRVGPGQPQH
J: TRBJ2-3; V: TRBV6-4; CDR3: ASSDSNSVTQDTQY
J: TRBJ2-1; V: TRBV28; CDR3: ASSLTSGSYEQF
J: TRBJ2-1; V: TRBV9; CDR3: ASSARIAGLNNEQF
J: TRBJ1-4; V: TRBV25-1; CDR3: ASSEFYRAGTNEKLF
J: TRBJ2-5; V: TRBV5-1; CDR3: ASSLTVAAETNQETQY
J: TRBJ2-7; V: TRBV5-1; CDR3: AYPVGTGGWYEQY
J: TRBJ2-1; V: TRBV7-8; CDR3: ASSFLAGGDEQF
J: TRBJ2-3; V: TRBV6-6; CDR3: ASRTPTGTADTQY
J: TRBJ2-7; V: TRBV9; CDR3: ASSPGQGAYEQY
J: TRBJ1-2; V: TRBV7-9; CDR3: ASSLTELYGYT
J: TRBJ2-2; V: TRBV7-3; CDR3: ASSQDYYTGELF
J: TRBJ1-2; V: TRBV11-2; CDR3: ASSLTPGTGSGYT
J: TRBJ2-3; V: TRBV27; CDR3: ASSPRDRADSTDTQY
J: TRBJ2-7; V: TRBV28; CDR3: ASSLTSGGYEQY
J: TRBJ2-2; V: TRBV7-9; CDR3: ASSKVFVQGTGELF
J: TRBJ2-5; V: TRBV5-1; CDR3: ASSPPSGGGQETQY
J: TRBJ1-1; V: TRBV28; CDR3: ASSLTRGQTEAF
J: TRBJ1-1; V: TRBV28; CDR3: ASRFTGDTEAF
J: TRBJ2-1; V: TRBV4-3; CDR3: ASSQDRWGGPFNEQF
J: TRBJ2-2; V: TRBV5-1; CDR3: ASNLGRDNTGELF
J: TRBJ2-7; V: TRBV4-3; CDR3: ASSQEGTESYEQY
J: TRBJ2-7; V: TRBV19; CDR3: ASSIGGAGVVYEQY
J: TRBJ2-5; V: TRBV5-1; CDR3: ASSPPSGGGAETQY
J: TRBJ1-5; V: TRBV28; CDR3: ASSSTDRYFRSQPQH
J: TRBJ1-2; V: TRBV5-1; CDR3: ASSRMGWNQEEYGYT
J: TRBJ2-1; V: TRBV2; CDR3: ASSEGVGRNEQF
J: TRBJ1-1; V: TRBV11-2; CDR3: ASSWNTEAF
J: TRBJ1-2; V: TRBV6-5; CDR3: ASRQGSPNYGYT
J: TRBJ1-6; V: TRBV14; CDR3: ASSSLGSSPLH
J: TRBJ2-7; V: TRBV28; CDR3: ASSLTSGRYQQY
J: TRBJ2-7; V: TRBV6-5; CDR3: ASRLRESYEQY
J: TRBJ1-6; V: TRBV4-3; CDR3: ASSQAFAGLINSPLH
J: TRBJ2-7; V: TRBV6-5; CDR3: ASRLRESYEQY
J: TRBJ2-2; V: TRBV5-1; CDR3: ASSDRTSGANTGELF
J: TRBJ2-7; V: TRBV20-1; CDR3: SALGSHEQY
J: TRBJ2-1; V: TRBV4-1; CDR3: ASSQGGAYEQF
J: TRBJ2-1; V: TRBV7-3; CDR3: ASSPSSGGYNEQF
J: TRBJ1-2; V: TRBV10-2; CDR3: ASSKVLRVSGGYT
J: TRBJ2-2; V: TRBV4-1; CDR3: ASSPDRPDTGELF
J: TRBJ1-2; V: TRBV5-6; CDR3: ASSQGGFYGYT
J: TRBJ2-3; V: TRBV9; CDR3: ASSAGLADTDTQY
J: TRBJ1-2; V: TRBV21-1; CDR3: ASSKAGGYT
J: TRBJ2-2; V: TRBV2; CDR3: ATPRGQREPMNTGELF
J: TRBJ2-2; V: TRBV5-1; CDR3: ASSLGQGARTGELF
J: TRBJ1-4; V: TRBV29-1; CDR3: SVSLFATNEKLF
J: TRBJ1-2; V: TRBV9; CDR3: ASSYQGEGGYT
J: TRBJ2-5; V: TRBV7-2; CDR3: ASSPGLGGKTQY
J: TRBJ1-5; V: TRBV2; CDR3: ASSHSAGGYGNQPQH
J: TRBJ2-1; V: TRBV5-1; CDR3: ASAGRGPSSYNEQF
J: TRBJ1-2; V: TRBV6-1; CDR3: ASSGRTAAREGYT
J: TRBJ2-4; V: TRBV18; CDR3: ASSPRLAGGIAKNIQY
J: TRBJ2-4; V: TRBV12-5; CDR3: ASLGTGPKNIQY
J: TRBJ2-7; V: TRBV5-4; CDR3: ASSPGDAYEQY